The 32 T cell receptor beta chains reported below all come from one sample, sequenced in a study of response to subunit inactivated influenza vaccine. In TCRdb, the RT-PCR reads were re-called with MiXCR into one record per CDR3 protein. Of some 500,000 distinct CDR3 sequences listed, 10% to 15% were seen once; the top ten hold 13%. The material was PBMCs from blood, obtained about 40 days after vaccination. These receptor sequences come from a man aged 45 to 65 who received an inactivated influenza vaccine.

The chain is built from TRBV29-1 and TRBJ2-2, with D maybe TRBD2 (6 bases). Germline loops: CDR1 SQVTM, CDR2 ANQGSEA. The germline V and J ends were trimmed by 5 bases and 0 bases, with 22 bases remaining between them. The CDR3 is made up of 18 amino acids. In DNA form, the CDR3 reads TGCAGCGTTATGCGGGACGCCCGAGGGGTCTCGAACACCGGGGAGCTGTTTTTT. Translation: CSVMRDARGVSNTGELFF.

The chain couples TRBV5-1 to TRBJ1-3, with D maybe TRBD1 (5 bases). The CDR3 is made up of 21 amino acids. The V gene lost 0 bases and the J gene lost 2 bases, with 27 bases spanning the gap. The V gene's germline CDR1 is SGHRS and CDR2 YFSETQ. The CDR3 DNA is TGCGCCAGCAGCTTGGACTTCCCCAGGGAAACAAAAGGCCATGCTGGAAACACCATATATTTT. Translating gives CASSLDFPRETKGHAGNTIYF. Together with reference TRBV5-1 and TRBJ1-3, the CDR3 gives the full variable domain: KAGVTQTPRYLIKTRGQQVTLSCSPISGHRSVSWYQQTPGQGLQFLFEYFSETQRNKGNFPGRFSGRQFSNSRSEMNVSTLELGDSALYLCASSLDFPRETKGHAGNTIYFGEGSWLTVV.

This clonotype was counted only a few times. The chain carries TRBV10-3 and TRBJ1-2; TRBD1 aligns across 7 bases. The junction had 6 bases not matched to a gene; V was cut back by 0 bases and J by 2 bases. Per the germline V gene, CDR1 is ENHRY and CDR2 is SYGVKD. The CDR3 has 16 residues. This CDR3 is CAISESGQSLNYGYTF. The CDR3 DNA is TGTGCCATCAGTGAGTCGGGACAGAGCCTCAACTATGGCTACACCTTC.

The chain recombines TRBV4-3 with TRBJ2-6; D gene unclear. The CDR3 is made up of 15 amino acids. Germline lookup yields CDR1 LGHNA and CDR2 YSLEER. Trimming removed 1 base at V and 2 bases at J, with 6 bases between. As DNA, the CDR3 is TGCGCCAGCAGCCAAGCTCGAACTGGGGCCAACGTCCTGACTTTC. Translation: CASSQARTGANVLTF.

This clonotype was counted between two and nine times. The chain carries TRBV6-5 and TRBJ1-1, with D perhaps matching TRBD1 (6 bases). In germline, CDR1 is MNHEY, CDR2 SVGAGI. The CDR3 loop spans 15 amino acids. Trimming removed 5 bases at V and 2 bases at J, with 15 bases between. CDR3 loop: CASSHRQGFNTEAFF. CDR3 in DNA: TGTGCCAGCAGTCACCGTCAGGGGTTTAACACTGAAGCTTTCTTT.

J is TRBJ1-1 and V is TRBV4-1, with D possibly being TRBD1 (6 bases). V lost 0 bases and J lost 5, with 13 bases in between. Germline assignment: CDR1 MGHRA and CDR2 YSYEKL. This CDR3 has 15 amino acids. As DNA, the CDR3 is TGCGCCAGCAGCCAAGACAAACAGGGTGGTACTGAAGCTTTCTTT. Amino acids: CASSQDKQGGTEAFF.

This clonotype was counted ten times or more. The CDR3 sequence is CASSLGQGARTDTQYF. Here the CDR3 DNA reads TGTGCCAGCAGTTTAGGGCAGGGGGCTCGCACAGATACGCAGTATTTT. The chain uses TRBV12-3 or TRBV12-4 and TRBJ2-3; 8 bases are a match to TRBD1. CDR3 size: 16 residues. V lost 1 base, J lost 1 base, and 4 bases stayed unmatched.

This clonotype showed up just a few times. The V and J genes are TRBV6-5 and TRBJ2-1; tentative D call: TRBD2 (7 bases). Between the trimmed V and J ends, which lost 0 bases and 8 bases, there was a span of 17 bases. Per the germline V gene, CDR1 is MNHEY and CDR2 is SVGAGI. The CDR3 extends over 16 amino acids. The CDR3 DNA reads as TGTGCCAGCAGTTACTCGCTAATAGTGGGGGGGCATGAGCAGTTCTTC. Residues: CASSYSLIVGGHEQFF.

The CDR3 nucleotides are TGTGCCAGCAGCTTAGTCAGGGAAAATGCGTACGAGCAGTACTTC. Translating it yields CASSLVRENAYEQYF. The rearrangement uses TRBV7-6 and TRBJ2-7; D perhaps matches TRBD1 (5 bases). V was pared by 1 base and J by 4 bases, with 14 bases between. Germline lookup yields CDR1 SGHVS and CDR2 FNYEAQ. This CDR3 has 15 residues. The full variable domain, completed using reference TRBV7-6 and TRBJ2-7, is GAGVSQSPRYKVTKRGQDVALRCDPISGHVSLYWYRQALGQGPEFLTYFNYEAQQDKSGLPNDRFSAERPEGSISTLTIQRTEQRDSAMYRCASSLVRENAYEQYFGPGTRLTVT.

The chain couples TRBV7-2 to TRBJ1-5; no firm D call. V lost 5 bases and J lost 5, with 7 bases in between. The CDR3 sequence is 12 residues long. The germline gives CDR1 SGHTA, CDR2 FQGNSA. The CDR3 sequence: CASSNRDQPQHF. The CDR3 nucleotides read TGTGCCAGCAGCAATAGGGATCAGCCCCAGCATTTT.

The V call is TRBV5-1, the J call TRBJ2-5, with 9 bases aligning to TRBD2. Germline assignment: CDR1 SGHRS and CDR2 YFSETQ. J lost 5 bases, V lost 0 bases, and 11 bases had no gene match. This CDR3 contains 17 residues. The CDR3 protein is CASSLVRAGGTVETQYF. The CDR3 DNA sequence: TGCGCCAGCAGCTTGGTCCGTGCGGGAGGGACGGTGGAGACCCAGTACTTC. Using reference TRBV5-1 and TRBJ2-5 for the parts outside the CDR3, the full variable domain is KAGVTQTPRYLIKTRGQQVTLSCSPISGHRSVSWYQQTPGQGLQFLFEYFSETQRNKGNFPGRFSGRQFSNSRSEMNVSTLELGDSALYLCASSLVRAGGTVETQYFGPGTRLLVL.

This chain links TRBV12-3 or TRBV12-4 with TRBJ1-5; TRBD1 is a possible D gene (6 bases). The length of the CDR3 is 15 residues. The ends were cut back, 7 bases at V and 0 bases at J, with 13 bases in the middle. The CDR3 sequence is CASTPDRYSNQPQHF. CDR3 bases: TGTGCCAGCACCCCCGACAGGTATAGCAATCAGCCCCAGCATTTT.

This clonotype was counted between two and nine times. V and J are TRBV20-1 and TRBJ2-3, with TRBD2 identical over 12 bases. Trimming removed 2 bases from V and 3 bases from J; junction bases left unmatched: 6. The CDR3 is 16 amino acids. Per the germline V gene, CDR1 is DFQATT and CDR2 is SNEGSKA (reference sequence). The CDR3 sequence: CSARYLTSGRTDTQYF. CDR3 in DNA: TGCAGTGCTAGATACCTGACTAGCGGGAGAACAGATACGCAGTATTTT.

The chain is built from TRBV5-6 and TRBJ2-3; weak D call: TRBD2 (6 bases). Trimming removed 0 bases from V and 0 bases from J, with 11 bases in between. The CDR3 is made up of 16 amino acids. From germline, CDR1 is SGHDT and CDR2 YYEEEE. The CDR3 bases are TGTGCCAGCAGCTTGGTCGTAGCGGACAGCACAGATACGCAGTATTTT. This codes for CASSLVVADSTDTQYF.

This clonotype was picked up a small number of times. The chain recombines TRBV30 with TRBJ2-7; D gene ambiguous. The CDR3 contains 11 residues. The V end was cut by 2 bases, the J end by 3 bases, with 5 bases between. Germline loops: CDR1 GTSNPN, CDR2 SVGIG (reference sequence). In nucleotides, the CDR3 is TGTGCCTGGAGTACCGACTACGAGCAGTACTTC. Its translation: CAWSTDYEQYF.

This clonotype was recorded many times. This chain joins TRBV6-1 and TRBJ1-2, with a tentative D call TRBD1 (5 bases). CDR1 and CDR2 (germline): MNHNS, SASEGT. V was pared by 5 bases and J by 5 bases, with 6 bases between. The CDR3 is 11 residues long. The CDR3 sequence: CASSQGYGYTF. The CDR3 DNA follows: TGTGCCAGCAGTCAGGGATATGGCTACACCTTC.

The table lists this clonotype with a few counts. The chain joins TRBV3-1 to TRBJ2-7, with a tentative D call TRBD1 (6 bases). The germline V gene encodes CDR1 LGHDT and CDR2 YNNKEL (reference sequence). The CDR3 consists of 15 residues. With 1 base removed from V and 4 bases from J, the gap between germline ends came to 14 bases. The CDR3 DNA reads TGTGCCAGCAGCCAAGCGGGACACAGGATATACGAGCAGTACTTC. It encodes CASSQAGHRIYEQYF.

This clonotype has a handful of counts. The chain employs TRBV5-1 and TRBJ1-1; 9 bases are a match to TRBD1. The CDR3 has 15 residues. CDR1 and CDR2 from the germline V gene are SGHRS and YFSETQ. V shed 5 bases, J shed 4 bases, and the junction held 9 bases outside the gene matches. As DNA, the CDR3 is TGCGCCAGCAGACGCGAGTTGACAGGGGGCACTGAAGCTTTCTTT. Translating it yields CASRRELTGGTEAFF.

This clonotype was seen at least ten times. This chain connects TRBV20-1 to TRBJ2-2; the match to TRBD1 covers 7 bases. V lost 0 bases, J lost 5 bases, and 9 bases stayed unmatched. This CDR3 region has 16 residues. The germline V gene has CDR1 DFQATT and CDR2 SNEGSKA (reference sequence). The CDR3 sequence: CSARDFRTGQTGELFF. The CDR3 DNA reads TGCAGTGCTAGAGATTTCAGGACAGGACAAACCGGGGAGCTGTTTTTT.

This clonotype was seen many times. The CDR3, as DNA: TGTGCCAGCAGTGACACGGGGGGAAGCTATGGCTACACCTTC. Protein sequence: CASSDTGGSYGYTF. The chain joins TRBV12-3 or TRBV12-4 to TRBJ1-2; a weak D match, TRBD1 (5 bases). This CDR3 region has 14 residues. The V and J ends lost 5 bases and 4 bases respectively, with 14 bases between them.

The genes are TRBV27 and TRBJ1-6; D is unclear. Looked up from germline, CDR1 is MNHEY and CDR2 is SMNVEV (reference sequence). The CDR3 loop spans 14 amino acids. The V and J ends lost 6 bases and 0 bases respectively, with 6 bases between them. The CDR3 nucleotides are TGTGCCAGCAGCTACTCCTCCTATAATTCACCCCTCCACTTT. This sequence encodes CASSYSSYNSPLHF.

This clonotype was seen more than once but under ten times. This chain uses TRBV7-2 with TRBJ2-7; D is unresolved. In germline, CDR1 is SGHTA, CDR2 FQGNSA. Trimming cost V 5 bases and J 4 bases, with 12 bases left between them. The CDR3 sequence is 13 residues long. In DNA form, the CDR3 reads TGTGCCAGCAGCCCCTTTCCAGGTTACGAGCAGTACTTC. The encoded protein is CASSPFPGYEQYF.

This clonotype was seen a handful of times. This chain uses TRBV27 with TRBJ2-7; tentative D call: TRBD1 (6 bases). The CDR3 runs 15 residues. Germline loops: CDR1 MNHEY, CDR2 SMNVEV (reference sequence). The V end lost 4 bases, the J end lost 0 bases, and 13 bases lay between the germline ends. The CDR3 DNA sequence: TGTGCCAGCAGTTACGGGACATCGAGCTCCTACGAGCAGTACTTC. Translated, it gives CASSYGTSSSYEQYF.

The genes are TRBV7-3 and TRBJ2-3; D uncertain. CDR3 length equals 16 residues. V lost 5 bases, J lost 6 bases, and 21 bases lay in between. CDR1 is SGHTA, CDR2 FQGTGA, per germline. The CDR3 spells CASSGIGRAPEDTQYF. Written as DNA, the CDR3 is TGTGCCAGCAGCGGGATAGGAAGAGCCCCGGAGGATACGCAGTATTTT.

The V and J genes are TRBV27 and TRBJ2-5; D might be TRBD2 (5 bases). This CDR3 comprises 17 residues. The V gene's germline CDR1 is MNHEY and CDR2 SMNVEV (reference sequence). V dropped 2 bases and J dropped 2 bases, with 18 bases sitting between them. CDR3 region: CASSLRSVGVRQETQYF. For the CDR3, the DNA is TGTGCCAGCAGTTTACGGTCCGTGGGAGTAAGGCAAGAGACCCAGTACTTC.

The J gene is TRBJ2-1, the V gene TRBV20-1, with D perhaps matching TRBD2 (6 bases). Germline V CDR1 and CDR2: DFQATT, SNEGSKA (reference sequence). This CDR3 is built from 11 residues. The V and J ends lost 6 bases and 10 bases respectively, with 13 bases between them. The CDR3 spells CSAPLGGEQFF. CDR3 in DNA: TGCAGTGCCCCGCTCGGGGGAGAGCAGTTCTTC.

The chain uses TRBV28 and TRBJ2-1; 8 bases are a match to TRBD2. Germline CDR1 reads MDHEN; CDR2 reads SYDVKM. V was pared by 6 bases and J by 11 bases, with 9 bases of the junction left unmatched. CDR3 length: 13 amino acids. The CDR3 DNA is TGTGCCAGCAGCTTGAGCGGGAGCCCCCAGCAGTTCTTC. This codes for CASSLSGSPQQFF. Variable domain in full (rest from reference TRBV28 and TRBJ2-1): DVKVTQSSRYLVKRTGEKVFLECVQDMDHENMFWYRQDPGLGLRLIYFSYDVKMKEKGDIPEGYSVSREKKERFSLILESASTNQTSMYLCASSLSGSPQQFFGPGTRLTVL.

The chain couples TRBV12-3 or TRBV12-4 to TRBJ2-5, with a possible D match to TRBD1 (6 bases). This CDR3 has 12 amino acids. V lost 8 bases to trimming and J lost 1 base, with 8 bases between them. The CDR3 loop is CASHRAQETQYF. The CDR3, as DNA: TGTGCCAGCCACAGGGCCCAAGAGACCCAGTACTTC.

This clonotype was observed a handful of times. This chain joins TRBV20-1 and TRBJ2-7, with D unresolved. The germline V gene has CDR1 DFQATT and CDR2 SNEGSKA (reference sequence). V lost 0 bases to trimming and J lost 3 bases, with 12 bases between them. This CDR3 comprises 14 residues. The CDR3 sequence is CSARDAVAVYEQYF. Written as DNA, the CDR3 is TGCAGTGCTAGAGATGCGGTCGCGGTCTACGAGCAGTACTTC.

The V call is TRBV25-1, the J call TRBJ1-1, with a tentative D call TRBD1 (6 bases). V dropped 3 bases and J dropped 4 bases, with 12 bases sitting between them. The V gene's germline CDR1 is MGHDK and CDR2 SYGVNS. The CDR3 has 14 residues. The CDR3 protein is CASSENRVGTEAFF. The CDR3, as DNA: TGTGCCAGCAGTGAGAACAGGGTGGGCACTGAAGCTTTCTTT.

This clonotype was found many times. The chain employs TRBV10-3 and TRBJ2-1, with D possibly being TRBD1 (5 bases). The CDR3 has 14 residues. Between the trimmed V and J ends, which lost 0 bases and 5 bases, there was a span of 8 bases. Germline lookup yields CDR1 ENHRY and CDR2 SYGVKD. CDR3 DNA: TGTGCCATCAGTGAGTCACAGGCGCACAATGAGCAGTTCTTC. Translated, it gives CAISESQAHNEQFF.

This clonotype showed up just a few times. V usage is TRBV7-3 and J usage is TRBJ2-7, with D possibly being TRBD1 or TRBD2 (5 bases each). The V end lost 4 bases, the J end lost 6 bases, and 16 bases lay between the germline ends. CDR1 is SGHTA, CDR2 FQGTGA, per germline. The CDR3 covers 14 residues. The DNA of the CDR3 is TGTGCCAGCAGCTCGAGTGCGAGGGGTGGCGAGCAGTACTTC. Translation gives CASSSSARGGEQYF.